The 17 T cell receptor beta chains below all came from one sample that was sequenced in a study of CD8 T cells in ankylosing spondylitis. TCRdb reanalysed the 5' RACE reads using MiXCR and keeps one entry per CDR3 protein. The sample carries more than 100,000 distinct CDR3 sequences, over 9.5% recorded once. Sequenced sample: blood, either unsorted or a sorted T cell fraction (not recorded which). The receptors were sampled from a female donor with ankylosing spondylitis or in good health (not recorded which).

This clonotype was recorded at least ten times. The chain couples TRBV7-6 to TRBJ2-6; D is uncertain. Trimming cost V 10 bases and J 2 bases, with 9 bases left between them. Germline CDR1 and CDR2: SGHVS and FNYEAQ. The CDR3 runs 13 residues. CDR3 region: CAIRLTGANVLTF. For the CDR3, the DNA is TGTGCCATCAGACTCACTGGGGCCAACGTCCTGACTTTC.

The chain has TRBV7-2 and TRBJ2-4; D may be TRBD1 (5 bases). Per germline, CDR1 SGHTA and CDR2 FQGNSA. The CDR3 extends over 14 amino acids. V shed 0 bases and J shed 8 bases, with 11 bases lying between them. DNA of the CDR3: TGTGCCAGCAGCTTAGCAGGGGCGCGAGACATTCAGTACTTC. Translated, it gives CASSLAGARDIQYF.

In this sample, this clonotype turned up many times. J is TRBJ1-5 and V is TRBV5-1; D not resolved. Per the germline V gene, CDR1 is SGHRS and CDR2 is YFSETQ. The CDR3 has 14 amino acids. The ends were cut back, 2 bases at V and 6 bases at J, with 12 bases in the middle. Here the CDR3 reads CASSLDGPGQPQHF. The CDR3 DNA reads TGCGCCAGCAGCTTAGACGGACCGGGTCAGCCCCAGCATTTT.

This clonotype has a handful of counts. V and J are TRBV3-1 and TRBJ2-7, with 7 nucleotides matching TRBD1. Germline V gives CDR1 LGHDT, CDR2 YNNKEL (reference sequence). Trimming took 2 bases from V and 7 from J; bases not matched to a gene: 8. This CDR3 is 14 amino acids long. The CDR3 here is CASSQQTGLGEQYF. The CDR3 region has the DNA TGTGCCAGCAGCCAACAGACAGGGTTGGGAGAGCAGTACTTC.

In this sample, this clonotype turned up many times. The chain carries TRBV5-1 and TRBJ2-7; TRBD1 is a possible D gene (5 bases). The germline V gene has CDR1 SGHRS and CDR2 YFSETQ. This CDR3 has 13 amino acids. Trimming pared 4 bases from V and 0 bases from J, leaving 8 bases between. Here the CDR3 reads CASSRTLSYEQYF. The DNA of the CDR3 is TGCGCCAGCAGCAGGACACTCTCCTACGAGCAGTACTTC. Filled out from reference TRBV5-1 and TRBJ2-7, the complete variable domain reads KAGVTQTPRYLIKTRGQQVTLSCSPISGHRSVSWYQQTPGQGLQFLFEYFSETQRNKGNFPGRFSGRQFSNSRSEMNVSTLELGDSALYLCASSRTLSYEQYFGPGTRLTVT.

This clonotype has ten or more counts. J is TRBJ2-5 and V is TRBV20-1; D is uncertain. CDR3 length equals 15 residues. From germline, CDR1 is DFQATT and CDR2 SNEGSKA (reference sequence). Trimming pared 0 bases from V and 0 bases from J, leaving 11 bases between. The CDR3 region has the DNA TGCAGTGCTAGAGATAACCGGTGGTACCAAGAGACCCAGTACTTC. It translates to CSARDNRWYQETQYF.

This clonotype has at least ten counts. This chain links TRBV7-2 with TRBJ2-7; D gene unclear. V lost 4 bases and J lost 2, with 12 bases in between. The CDR3 totals 14 residues. From germline, CDR1 is SGHTA and CDR2 FQGNSA. CDR3 sequence (DNA): TGTGCCAGCAGCTACGCCAGAGACCCCTACGAGCAGTACTTC. Translating it yields CASSYARDPYEQYF.

Many counts were recorded for this clonotype. The rearrangement uses TRBV7-9 and TRBJ1-2; D remains unclear. Germline CDR1 reads SEHNR; CDR2 reads FQNEAQ (reference sequence). CDR3 length equals 14 residues. The V and J ends lost 0 bases and 8 bases respectively, with 13 bases between them. The CDR3 is CASSLALALEGYTF. As DNA, the CDR3 is TGTGCCAGCAGCTTAGCGTTAGCCTTGGAGGGCTACACCTTC. The complete variable domain, with remaining parts taken from reference TRBV7-9 and TRBJ1-2, reads DTGVSQNPRHKITKRGQNVTFRCDPISEHNRLYWYRQTLGQGPEFLTYFQNEAQLEKSRLLSDRFSAERPKGSFSTLEIQRTEQGDSAMYLCASSLALALEGYTFGSGTRLTVV.

This clonotype was observed a handful of times. This rearrangement joins TRBV30 to TRBJ2-3; 8 positions agree with TRBD2. The ends lost 0 bases at V and 4 bases at J; junction bases unmatched: 3. The CDR3 runs to 14 residues. CDR1 and CDR2 (germline): GTSNPN, SVGIG (reference sequence). CDR3 sequence reads: CAWSVGTSADTQYF. DNA for the CDR3: TGTGCCTGGAGTGTAGGGACTAGTGCAGATACGCAGTATTTT.

The chain employs TRBV28 and TRBJ1-5; D call uncertain. This CDR3 spans 11 amino acids. V gave up 6 bases and J gave up 7 bases, with 7 bases separating them. Germline loops: CDR1 MDHEN, CDR2 SYDVKM. CDR3 DNA: TGTGCCAGCAGCGTGGAACAGCCCCAGCATTTT. Translating gives CASSVEQPQHF.

This clonotype occurred many times. The chain employs TRBV20-1 and TRBJ2-1, with 9 bases identical to TRBD2. The CDR3 is 16 amino acids. Per the germline V gene, CDR1 is DFQATT and CDR2 is SNEGSKA (reference sequence). The V and J ends lost 0 bases and 0 bases, in that order; junction bases with no gene match: 3. The CDR3 sequence: CSARDHSGGSYNEQFF. CDR3 in DNA: TGCAGTGCTAGAGACCATAGCGGGGGCTCCTACAATGAGCAGTTCTTC.

This clonotype was detected many times. The chain recombines TRBV11-2 with TRBJ2-6; TRBD1 might be the D (5 bases). This CDR3 is 15 amino acids long. Germline CDR1 SGHAT, CDR2 FQNNGV. V was shortened by 4 bases and J by 3 bases, with 10 bases between the two germline ends. CDR3 in amino acids: CASSSQGYGANVLTF. The DNA for the CDR3 is TGTGCCAGCAGCTCCCAGGGTTATGGGGCCAACGTCCTGACTTTC.

The V call is TRBV5-1, the J call TRBJ2-1; D may correspond to TRBD1 or TRBD2 (5 bases each). Germline V gene data show CDR1 as SGHRS and CDR2 as YFSETQ. The V end was cut by 7 bases, the J end by 9 bases, with 17 bases between. The CDR3 has 13 residues. The CDR3 DNA follows: TGCGCCAGCTTTTGGACTCCTGGGGCTGAGCAGTTCTTC. Amino acids: CASFWTPGAEQFF.

This clonotype was seen ten or more times. V is TRBV29-1 and J is TRBJ1-2; D is ambiguous. This CDR3 spans 16 amino acids. Germline lookup yields CDR1 SQVTM and CDR2 ANQGSEA. V was trimmed by 0 bases and J by 6 bases, leaving 20 bases between them. CDR3 sequence: CSVEDRGWRGSNGYTF. DNA of the CDR3: TGCAGCGTTGAAGATCGCGGGTGGAGAGGGTCTAATGGCTACACCTTC.

This clonotype was seen many times. Here the CDR3 reads CASSDSIASGVDEQFF. The CDR3 DNA is TGTGCCAGCAGTGACTCGATAGCTAGCGGGGTCGATGAGCAGTTCTTC. The chain combines TRBV6-4 with TRBJ2-1; 9 nucleotides agree with TRBD2. This CDR3 is 16 amino acids long. Germline loops: CDR1 MRHNA, CDR2 SNTAGT. V lost 0 bases and J lost 8; bases outside the gene matches: 8.

J is TRBJ2-7 and V is TRBV19; D may be TRBD1 (5 bases). V lost 3 bases and J 4 bases, leaving 13 bases between the germline ends. CDR3 size: 14 residues. In germline, CDR1 is LNHDA, CDR2 SQIVND (reference sequence). The CDR3 DNA reads TGTGCCAGTAGTATGTCGGCAGGGAATTACGAGCAGTACTTC. It encodes CASSMSAGNYEQYF.

Concerning this clonotype itself: This may be a read error: a much more frequent sequence differs by one nucleotide. The rearrangement links TRBV11-2 to TRBJ2-5; no clear D. Germline CDR1 SGHAT, CDR2 FQNNGV. CDR3 size: 15 residues. The DNA for the CDR3 is TGTGCCAGCAGCTCACCGTCGACCCTTAAAGAGGCCCAGTACTTC. This codes for CASSSPSTLKEAQYF.